A single sample is the source of the 31 T cell receptor beta chains below, sequenced in a study of blood T cell repertoires in COVID-19. Repertoires were generated with immunoSEQ multiplex PCR, while TCRdb's copy carries only in-frame clones and drops some. The table records tens of thousands of clones, 75% to 90% of them present only once. The sequenced sample consisted of peripheral blood. The receptor source for this set is a human donor in a cohort sampled during active COVID-19.

The rearrangement uses TRBV19 and TRBJ1-1; D gene uncertain. V was pared by 4 bases and J by 0 bases, with 6 bases between. There are 13 residues in the CDR3. Germline values: CDR1 LNHDA, CDR2 SQIVND (reference sequence). The CDR3 nucleotides read TGTGCCAGTAGTACGAGGGTGAACACTGAAGCTTTCTTT. It codes for CASSTRVNTEAFF.

The chain uses TRBV19 and TRBJ2-7; 9 bases fit TRBD2. V trimming: 6 bases; J trimming: 3 bases; junction bases outside the gene matches: 9. Germline V gives CDR1 LNHDA, CDR2 SQIVND (reference sequence). CDR3 size: 15 residues. CDR3 amino acids: CASRFGLAPVYEQYF. Written as DNA, the CDR3 is TGTGCCAGTAGATTCGGACTAGCGCCAGTCTACGAGCAGTACTTC.

CDR3 loop: CASSFYRSGNTEAFF. The CDR3 region has the DNA TGTGCCAGCAGCTTTTACAGGTCCGGGAACACTGAAGCTTTCTTT. This rearrangement joins TRBV7-2 to TRBJ1-1; TRBD1 might be the D (5 bases). Trimming took off 3 bases at V and 1 base at J, with 12 bases between the two ends. The length of the CDR3 is 15 residues. Germline V gives CDR1 SGHTA, CDR2 FQGNSA.

This chain uses TRBV4-2 with TRBJ1-2; possible D gene TRBD1, 6 bases. Germline V CDR1 and CDR2: LGHNA, YNFKEQ. The V end lost 0 bases, the J end lost 4 bases, and 12 bases lay between the germline ends. The CDR3 consists of 15 residues. In nucleotides, the CDR3 is TGTGCCAGCAGCCAAGATCTACAGGGCCCCTATGGCTACACCTTC. It specifies CASSQDLQGPYGYTF.

The chain has TRBV18 and TRBJ2-7, with TRBD1 matching over 8 bases. The length of the CDR3 is 13 residues. The germline V gene encodes CDR1 KGHSH and CDR2 LQKENI. After removal of 5 bases from V and 3 bases from J, the junction contained 3 bases not matched to a gene. CDR3 loop: CASSSGQGYEQYF. CDR3 nucleotide sequence: TGTGCCAGCTCATCAGGACAGGGCTACGAGCAGTACTTC.

The J gene is TRBJ1-1, the V gene TRBV18, with 11 bases identical to TRBD1. Trimming removed 5 bases from V and 1 base from J; junction bases left unmatched: 6. This CDR3 comprises 16 residues. The germline gives CDR1 KGHSH, CDR2 LQKENI. CDR3 amino acids: CASSVRTGGKNTEAFF. Here the CDR3 DNA reads TGTGCCAGCTCAGTACGGACAGGGGGCAAGAACACTGAAGCTTTCTTT.

The chain joins TRBV7-2 to TRBJ2-7, with D possibly TRBD2 on 5 matching bases. The V end lost 5 bases, the J end lost 6 bases, and 11 bases lay between the germline ends. The length of the CDR3 is 12 residues. In germline, CDR1 is SGHTA, CDR2 FQGNSA. CDR3 bases: TGTGCCAGCAGCACCCCCCGGGGCGAGCAGTACTTC. As protein: CASSTPRGEQYF.

The chain employs TRBV18 and TRBJ2-7; 8 nucleotides line up with TRBD2. The junction had 11 bases not matched to a gene; V was cut back by 4 bases and J by 6 bases. CDR1 is KGHSH, CDR2 LQKENI, per germline. The CDR3 totals 15 residues. The chain's CDR3 is CASSQSGGTRGEQYF. The CDR3 nucleotides read TGTGCCAGCTCACAAAGCGGGGGAACCCGAGGCGAGCAGTACTTC.

V gene TRBV5-1 combines with J gene TRBJ2-2, with D possibly being TRBD2 (5 bases). V lost 3 bases to trimming and J lost 4 bases, with 13 bases between them. CDR3 length equals 15 residues. The germline gives CDR1 SGHRS, CDR2 YFSETQ. The CDR3 region has the DNA TGCGCCAGCAGCTCAGGAGCGGCAGTCACCGGGGAGCTGTTTTTT. Translating gives CASSSGAAVTGELFF.

The rearrangement joins TRBV2 to TRBJ2-3, with no clear D. CDR3 length equals 12 residues. The germline CDR1 and CDR2 sequences are SNHLY and FYNNEI. V dropped 3 bases and J dropped 10 bases, with 11 bases sitting between them. The CDR3 region is CASSDPSPAQYF. DNA of the CDR3: TGTGCCAGCAGTGACCCCTCCCCCGCGCAGTATTTT.

The genes are TRBV10-2 and TRBJ1-4; a possible D gene is TRBD1 (6 bases). V was shortened by 2 bases and J by 3 bases, with 13 bases between the two germline ends. CDR3 size: 16 residues. The germline V gene encodes CDR1 WSHSY and CDR2 SAAADI. CDR3 region: CASSESHRTANEKLFF. The CDR3 DNA sequence: TGCGCCAGCAGTGAGAGTCATAGGACAGCTAATGAAAAACTGTTTTTT.

The chain uses TRBV19 and TRBJ1-2, with D possibly TRBD1 on 6 matching bases. Trimming pared 5 bases from V and 4 bases from J, leaving 17 bases between. Looked up from germline, CDR1 is LNHDA and CDR2 is SQIVND (reference sequence). CDR3 size: 15 residues. CDR3: CASSFQGSPTYGYTF. CDR3 bases: TGTGCCAGTAGTTTCCAGGGGTCCCCTACCTATGGCTACACCTTC.

This clone has a single count. This CDR3 is CASSLGLAGETQYF. Written as DNA, the CDR3 is TGTGCCAGCAGCTTGGGTCTAGCGGGAGAGACCCAGTACTTC. J is TRBJ2-5 and V is TRBV28; 8 bases fit TRBD2. This CDR3 region has 14 residues. J lost 4 bases, V lost 6 bases, and 7 bases had no gene match. The germline CDR1 and CDR2 sequences are MDHEN and SYDVKM.

The CDR3 coding sequence is TGCGCCAGCAGCTTGGTAAGTGGGGCAATGAACACTGAAGCTTTCTTT. Translating gives CASSLVSGAMNTEAFF. The chain has TRBV5-1 and TRBJ1-1; D possibly corresponds to TRBD1 (5 bases). V was cut by 0 bases and J by 0 bases, with 12 bases left in between. Germline V lookup: CDR1 SGHRS, CDR2 YFSETQ. This CDR3 spans 16 amino acids. Combining the CDR3 with reference TRBV5-1 and TRBJ1-1 gives the whole variable domain KAGVTQTPRYLIKTRGQQVTLSCSPISGHRSVSWYQQTPGQGLQFLFEYFSETQRNKGNFPGRFSGRQFSNSRSEMNVSTLELGDSALYLCASSLVSGAMNTEAFFGQGTRLTVV.

This clone has only one observation. The CDR3 DNA reads as TGTGCCAGCAAAAAAACAGGGGACCAGCCCCAGCATTTT. Residues: CASKKTGDQPQHF. The J gene is TRBJ1-5, the V gene TRBV12-3 or TRBV12-4; 7 positions match TRBD1. CDR3 size: 13 residues. Trimming took 7 bases from V and 7 from J; bases not matched to a gene: 7.

V and J are TRBV11-2 and TRBJ1-1; the D gene is possibly TRBD1 (6 bases). The CDR3 loop spans 17 amino acids. Between the trimmed V and J ends, which lost 5 bases and 1 base, there was a span of 20 bases. Germline CDR1 reads SGHAT; CDR2 reads FQNNGV. CDR3 sequence reads: CASSSSLGGAQNTEAFF. The CDR3 DNA reads as TGTGCCAGCAGCAGCTCCCTTGGGGGGGCCCAGAACACTGAAGCTTTCTTT.

The chain uses TRBV18 and TRBJ2-7; 10 bases map to TRBD1. Trimming took 0 bases from V and 9 from J; bases not matched to a gene: 11. The CDR3 loop spans 16 amino acids. Germline CDR1 KGHSH, CDR2 LQKENI. The CDR3 bases are TGTGCCAGCTCACCACCAGTCGGGACAGGGGAGTCAAGGCAGTACTTC. Its translation is CASSPPVGTGESRQYF.

This sequence joins TRBV6-2 or TRBV6-3 and TRBJ2-1, with TRBD2 matching 9 bases. J gave up 4 bases and V 0 bases, and 7 bases lay outside the gene matches. Germline loops: CDR1 MNHEY, CDR2 SVGEGT. The CDR3 consists of 17 residues. The CDR3 spells CASSYSLAGRKYNEQFF. Written as DNA, the CDR3 is TGTGCCAGCAGTTACTCGCTAGCGGGGAGGAAGTACAATGAGCAGTTCTTC.

The rearrangement links TRBV5-4 to TRBJ2-7, with 8 bases identical to TRBD2. Germline CDR1 is SGHNT and CDR2 is YYREEE (reference sequence). Germline trimming cut 2 bases from V and 7 bases from J; bases unmatched to any gene: 5. This CDR3 comprises 13 residues. CDR3 loop: CASSFGGGNEQYF. CDR3 bases: TGTGCCAGCAGCTTCGGGGGGGGTAATGAGCAGTACTTC.

The chain has TRBV5-4 and TRBJ1-6; 7 bases are a match to TRBD1. Trimming removed 4 bases from V and 10 bases from J; junction bases left unmatched: 14. The CDR3 extends over 16 amino acids. Germline assignment: CDR1 SGHNT and CDR2 YYREEE (reference sequence). The CDR3 here is CASSPGDRDGNSPLHF. CDR3 DNA: TGTGCCAGCAGCCCCGGAGACAGGGACGGCAACTCACCCCTCCACTTT. The full variable domain, in which reference TRBV5-4 and TRBJ1-6 provide the parts outside the CDR3, is ETGVTQSPTHLIKTRGQQVTLRCSSQSGHNTVSWYQQALGQGPQFIFQYYREEENGRGNFPPRFSGLQFPNYSSELNVNALELDDSALYLCASSPGDRDGNSPLHFGNGTRLTVT.

This sequence joins TRBV10-3 and TRBJ1-2; TRBD1 matches at 9 bases. The V gene's germline CDR1 is ENHRY and CDR2 SYGVKD. The junction had 6 bases not matched to a gene; V was cut back by 8 bases and J by 2 bases. The CDR3 is made up of 14 amino acids. This chain's CDR3 is CAIGGTGTNYGYTF. Written as DNA, the CDR3 is TGTGCCATCGGGGGGACAGGGACAAACTATGGCTACACCTTC.

This rearrangement joins TRBV11-2 to TRBJ1-1; 7 bases fit TRBD1. The CDR3 is made up of 19 amino acids. With V trimmed by 5 bases and J by 6 bases, 24 bases remained unmatched. Looked up from germline, CDR1 is SGHAT and CDR2 is FQNNGV. CDR3 region: CASSPRDRRTGGGSAEAFF. CDR3 nucleotide sequence: TGTGCCAGCAGCCCTAGGGATCGGCGGACAGGAGGCGGTTCGGCTGAAGCTTTCTTT.

This chain links TRBV19 with TRBJ1-1; 7 bases are a match to TRBD1. Germline V lookup: CDR1 LNHDA, CDR2 SQIVND (reference sequence). The CDR3 is 14 amino acids. V lost 6 bases, J lost 5 bases, and 9 bases stayed unmatched. CDR3 in DNA: TGTGCCAGTAGCTCTTCAGGGGGTGCAACTGAAGCTTTCTTT. It yields the protein CASSSSGGATEAFF.

This chain uses TRBV11-2 with TRBJ1-4, with a weak D call TRBD1 (5 bases). V was pared by 5 bases and J by 4 bases, with 8 bases between. The CDR3 totals 13 residues. Germline V gene sequence: CDR1 SGHAT, CDR2 FQNNGV. The CDR3 loop is CASSPDSNEKLFF. The DNA for the CDR3 is TGTGCCAGCAGCCCCGACAGTAATGAAAAACTGTTTTTT. The variable domain in full, with the rest retrieved from reference TRBV11-2 and TRBJ1-4, is EAGVAQSPRYKIIEKRQSVAFWCNPISGHATLYWYQQILGQGPKLLIQFQNNGVVDDSQLPKDRFSAERLKGVDSTLKIQPAKLEDSAVYLCASSPDSNEKLFFGSGTQLSVL.

A single count supports this clone. The rearrangement links TRBV23-1 to TRBJ1-5; weak D call: TRBD1 (5 bases). TRBV23-1 is marked as an open reading frame, function uncertain. The V gene lost 0 bases and the J gene lost 0 bases, with 12 bases spanning the gap. The CDR3 covers 17 residues. CDR3 nucleotides: TGCGCCAGCAGTCAATCGAGACAGCACAATAGCAATCAGCCCCAGCATTTT. Residues: CASSQSRQHNSNQPQHF.

V and J are TRBV14 and TRBJ2-6; perhaps TRBD2 as D (7 bases). This CDR3 spans 19 amino acids. Germline lookup yields CDR1 SGHDN and CDR2 FVKESK. Trimming stripped 1 base from V and 0 bases from J, with 16 bases between. CDR3 coding DNA: TGTGCCAGCAGCCAAGGACCACAGGGACTACTCTCTGGGGCCAACGTCCTGACTTTC. This encodes CASSQGPQGLLSGANVLTF.

V gene TRBV9 combines with J gene TRBJ2-3, with D perhaps TRBD2 (5 bases). Per the germline V gene, CDR1 is SGDLS and CDR2 is YYNGEE. The germline V and J ends were trimmed by 0 bases and 3 bases, with 8 bases remaining between them. The CDR3 has 14 amino acids. The CDR3 here is CASSVGGFTDTQYF. CDR3 coding DNA: TGTGCCAGCAGCGTAGGAGGGTTTACAGATACGCAGTATTTT.

The chain links TRBV10-3 to TRBJ2-3, with 12 bases identical to TRBD2. Germline assignment: CDR1 ENHRY and CDR2 SYGVKD. The ends lost 6 bases at V and 2 bases at J; junction bases unmatched: 6. The CDR3 covers 16 residues. This CDR3 reads CAISSGTSGPTDTQYF. The DNA for the CDR3 is TGTGCCATCAGCTCCGGGACTAGCGGGCCCACAGATACGCAGTATTTT.

The J gene is TRBJ1-1, the V gene TRBV5-4; the D is unclear. From germline, CDR1 is SGHNT and CDR2 YYREEE (reference sequence). Trimming took 0 bases from V and 4 from J, leaving 10 bases between them. This CDR3 has 14 amino acids. The CDR3 protein is CASSLARVVTEAFF. DNA of the CDR3: TGTGCCAGCAGCTTGGCGAGGGTAGTCACTGAAGCTTTCTTT.

This rearrangement joins TRBV6-2 or TRBV6-3 to TRBJ1-1; D gene uncertain. The V end lost 0 bases, the J end lost 8 bases, and 10 bases lay between the germline ends. The germline CDR1 and CDR2 sequences are MNHEY and SVGEGT. This CDR3 is 13 amino acids long. CDR3 residues: CASSYSSGGEAFF. CDR3 in DNA: TGTGCCAGCAGTTACTCGTCTGGTGGCGAAGCTTTCTTT.

This clone was picked up one time. The chain is built from TRBV29-1 and TRBJ2-2; D possibly corresponds to TRBD1 (6 bases). CDR1 is SQVTM and CDR2 is ANQGSEA in the germline V gene. The CDR3 loop spans 14 amino acids. Trimming took off 5 bases at V and 0 bases at J, with 10 bases between the two ends. The CDR3 protein is CSVHGTTNTGELFF. The CDR3 bases are TGCAGCGTTCACGGGACAACGAACACCGGGGAGCTGTTTTTT.